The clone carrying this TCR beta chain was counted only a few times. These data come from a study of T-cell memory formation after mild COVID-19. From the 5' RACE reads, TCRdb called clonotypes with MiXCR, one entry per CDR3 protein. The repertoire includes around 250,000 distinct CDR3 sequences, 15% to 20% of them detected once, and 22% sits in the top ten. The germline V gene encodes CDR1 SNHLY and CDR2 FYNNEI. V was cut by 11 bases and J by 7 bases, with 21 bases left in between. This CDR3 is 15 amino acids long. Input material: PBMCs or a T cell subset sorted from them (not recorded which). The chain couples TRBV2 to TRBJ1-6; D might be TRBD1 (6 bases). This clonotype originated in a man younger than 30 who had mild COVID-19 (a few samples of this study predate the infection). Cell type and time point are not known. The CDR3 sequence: CASRSGDSGNSPLHF. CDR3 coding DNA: TGTGCCTCACGATCAGGGGATTCGGGGAATTCACCCCTCCACTTT.